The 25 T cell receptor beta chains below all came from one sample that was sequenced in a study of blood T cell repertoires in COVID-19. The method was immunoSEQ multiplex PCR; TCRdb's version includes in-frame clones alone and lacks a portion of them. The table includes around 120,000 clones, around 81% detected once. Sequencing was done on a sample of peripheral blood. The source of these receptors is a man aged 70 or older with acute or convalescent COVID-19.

The CDR3 is CASSQLGGSNQPQHF. DNA for the CDR3: TGTGCCAGCTCACAACTAGGGGGAAGCAATCAGCCCCAGCATTTT. The chain combines TRBV18 with TRBJ1-5; D possibly corresponds to TRBD1 (6 bases). V was trimmed by 4 bases and J by 1 base, leaving 11 bases between them. The germline V gene has CDR1 KGHSH and CDR2 LQKENI. This CDR3 spans 15 amino acids.

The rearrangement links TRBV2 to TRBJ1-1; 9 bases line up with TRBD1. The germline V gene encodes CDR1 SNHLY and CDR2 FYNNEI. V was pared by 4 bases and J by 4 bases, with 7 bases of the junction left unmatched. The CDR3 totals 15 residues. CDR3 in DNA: TGTGCCAGCAGTGGTGACAGGGGGTCTAGCACTGAAGCTTTCTTT. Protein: CASSGDRGSSTEAFF.

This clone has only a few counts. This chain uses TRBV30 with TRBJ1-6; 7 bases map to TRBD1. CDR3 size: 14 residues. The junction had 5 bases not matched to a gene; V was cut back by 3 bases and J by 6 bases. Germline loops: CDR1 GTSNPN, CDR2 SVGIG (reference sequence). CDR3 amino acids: CAWSPRDSNSPLHF. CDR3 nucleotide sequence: TGTGCCTGGAGCCCCCGGGACAGTAATTCACCCCTCCACTTT.

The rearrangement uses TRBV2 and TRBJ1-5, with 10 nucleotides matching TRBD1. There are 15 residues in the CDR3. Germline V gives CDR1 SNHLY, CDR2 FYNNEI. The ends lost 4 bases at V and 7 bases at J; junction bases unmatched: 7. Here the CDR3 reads CASSGQGQGRQPQHF. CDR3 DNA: TGTGCCAGCAGTGGCCAGGGACAGGGGCGCCAGCCCCAGCATTTT.

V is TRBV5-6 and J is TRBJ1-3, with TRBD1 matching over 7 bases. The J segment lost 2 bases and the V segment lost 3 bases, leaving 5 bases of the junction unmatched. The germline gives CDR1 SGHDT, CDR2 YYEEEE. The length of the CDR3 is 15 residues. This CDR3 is CASSWERGPGNTIYF. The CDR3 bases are TGTGCCAGCAGCTGGGAGAGGGGGCCTGGAAACACCATATATTTT. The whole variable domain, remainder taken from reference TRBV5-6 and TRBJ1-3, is DAGVTQSPTHLIKTRGQQVTLRCSPKSGHDTVSWYQQALGQGPQFIFQYYEEEERQRGNFPDRFSGHQFPNYSSELNVNALLLGDSALYLCASSWERGPGNTIYFGEGSWLTVV.

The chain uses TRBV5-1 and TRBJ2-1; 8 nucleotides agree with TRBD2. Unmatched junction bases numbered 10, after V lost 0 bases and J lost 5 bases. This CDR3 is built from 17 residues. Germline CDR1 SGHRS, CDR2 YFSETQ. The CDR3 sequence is CASSLDPSGGGHNEQFF. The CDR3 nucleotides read TGCGCCAGCAGCTTGGACCCCTCCGGGGGGGGTCACAATGAGCAGTTCTTC.

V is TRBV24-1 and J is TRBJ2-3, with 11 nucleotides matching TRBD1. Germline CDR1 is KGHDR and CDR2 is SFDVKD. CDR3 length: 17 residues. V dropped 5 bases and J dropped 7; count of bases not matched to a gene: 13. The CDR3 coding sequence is TGTGCCACCAGTGCCATGGGGGGGACAGGGGGACGTTATACGCAGTATTTT. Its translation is CATSAMGGTGGRYTQYF.

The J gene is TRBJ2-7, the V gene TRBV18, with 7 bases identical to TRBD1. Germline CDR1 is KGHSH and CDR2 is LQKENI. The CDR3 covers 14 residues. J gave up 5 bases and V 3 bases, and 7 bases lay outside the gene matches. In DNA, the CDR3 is TGTGCCAGCTCACCCAACAGGGGCGGTGACGAGCAGTACTTC. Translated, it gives CASSPNRGGDEQYF.

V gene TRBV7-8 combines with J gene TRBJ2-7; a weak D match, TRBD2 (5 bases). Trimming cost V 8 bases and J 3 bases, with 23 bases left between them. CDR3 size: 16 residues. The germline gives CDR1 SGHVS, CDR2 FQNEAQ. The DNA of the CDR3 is TGTGCCAGCGTCCCCTGGAGGACGAGCGCCCTCTACGAGCAGTACTTC. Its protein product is CASVPWRTSALYEQYF.

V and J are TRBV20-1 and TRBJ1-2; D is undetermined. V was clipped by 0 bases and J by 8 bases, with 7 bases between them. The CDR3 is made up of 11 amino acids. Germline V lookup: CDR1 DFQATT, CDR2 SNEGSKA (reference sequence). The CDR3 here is CSARDNLGYTF. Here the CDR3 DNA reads TGCAGTGCTAGAGATAATCTGGGCTACACCTTC.

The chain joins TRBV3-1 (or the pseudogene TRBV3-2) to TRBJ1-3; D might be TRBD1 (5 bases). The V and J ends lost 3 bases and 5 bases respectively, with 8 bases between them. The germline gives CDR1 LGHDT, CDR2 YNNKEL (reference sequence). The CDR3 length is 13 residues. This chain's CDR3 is CASSHDSRNTIYF. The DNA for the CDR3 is TGTGCCAGCAGCCACGACAGTCGAAACACCATATATTTT.

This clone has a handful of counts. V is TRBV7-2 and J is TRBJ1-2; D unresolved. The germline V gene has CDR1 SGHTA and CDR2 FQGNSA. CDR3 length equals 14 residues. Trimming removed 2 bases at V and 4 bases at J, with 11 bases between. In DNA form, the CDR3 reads TGTGCCAGCAGCTTACTCGGCGGATTCTATGGCTACACCTTC. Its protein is CASSLLGGFYGYTF.

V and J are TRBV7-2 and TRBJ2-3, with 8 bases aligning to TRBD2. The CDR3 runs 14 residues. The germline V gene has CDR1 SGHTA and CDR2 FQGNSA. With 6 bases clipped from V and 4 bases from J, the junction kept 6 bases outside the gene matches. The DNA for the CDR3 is TGTGCCAGCAGTTATAGCGGGGAGGCAGATACGCAGTATTTT. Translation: CASSYSGEADTQYF.

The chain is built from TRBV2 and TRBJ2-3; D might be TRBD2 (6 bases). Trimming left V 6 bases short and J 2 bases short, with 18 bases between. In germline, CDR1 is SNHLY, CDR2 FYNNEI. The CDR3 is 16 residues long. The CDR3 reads CASRDYLMVDTDTQYF. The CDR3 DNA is TGTGCCAGCAGGGACTACTTGATGGTTGACACAGATACGCAGTATTTT.

Written as DNA, the CDR3 is TGTGCCAGCAGCCAAGATAACTGGACTGAAGCTTTCTTT. This encodes CASSQDNWTEAFF. The chain has TRBV3-1 (or the pseudogene TRBV3-2) and TRBJ1-1; no reliable D call. With 0 bases removed from V and 5 bases from J, the gap between germline ends came to 7 bases. The CDR3 runs 13 residues. CDR1 and CDR2 from the germline V gene are LGHDT and YNNKEL (reference sequence).

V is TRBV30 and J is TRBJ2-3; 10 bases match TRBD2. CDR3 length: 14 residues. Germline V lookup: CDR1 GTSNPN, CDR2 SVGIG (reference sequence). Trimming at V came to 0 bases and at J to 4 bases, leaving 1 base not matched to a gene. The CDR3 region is CAWSVAGGPDTQYF. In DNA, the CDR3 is TGTGCCTGGAGTGTAGCGGGGGGGCCAGATACGCAGTATTTT.

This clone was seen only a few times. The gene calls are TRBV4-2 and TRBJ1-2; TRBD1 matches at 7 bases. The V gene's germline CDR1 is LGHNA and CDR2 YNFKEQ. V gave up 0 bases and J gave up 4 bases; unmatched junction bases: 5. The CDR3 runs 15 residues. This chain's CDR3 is CASSQDLAGGYGYTF. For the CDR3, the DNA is TGTGCCAGCAGCCAAGATCTGGCAGGGGGCTATGGCTACACCTTC.

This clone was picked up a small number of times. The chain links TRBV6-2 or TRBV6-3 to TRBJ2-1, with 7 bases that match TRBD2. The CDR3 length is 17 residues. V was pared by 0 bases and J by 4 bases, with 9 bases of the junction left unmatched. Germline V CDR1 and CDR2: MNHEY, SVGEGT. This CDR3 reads CASSYSNPAGIYNEQFF. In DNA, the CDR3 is TGTGCCAGCAGTTACTCGAATCCAGCGGGGATTTACAATGAGCAGTTCTTC.

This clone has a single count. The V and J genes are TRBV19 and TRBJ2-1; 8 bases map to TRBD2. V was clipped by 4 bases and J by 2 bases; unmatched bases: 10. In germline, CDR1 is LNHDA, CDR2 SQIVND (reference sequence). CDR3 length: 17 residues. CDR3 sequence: CASSTLGEAGAYNEQFF. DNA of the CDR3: TGTGCCAGTAGTACTCTCGGGGAAGCGGGGGCCTACAATGAGCAGTTCTTC.

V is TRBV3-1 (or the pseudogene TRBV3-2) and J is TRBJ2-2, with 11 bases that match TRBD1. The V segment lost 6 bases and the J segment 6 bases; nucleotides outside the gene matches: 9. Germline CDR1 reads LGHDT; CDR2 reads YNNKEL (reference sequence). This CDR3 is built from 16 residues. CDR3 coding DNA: TGTGCCAGCAGGCCCCGGGGACAGGGGGGTTCCGGGGAGCTGTTTTTT. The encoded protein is CASRPRGQGGSGELFF.

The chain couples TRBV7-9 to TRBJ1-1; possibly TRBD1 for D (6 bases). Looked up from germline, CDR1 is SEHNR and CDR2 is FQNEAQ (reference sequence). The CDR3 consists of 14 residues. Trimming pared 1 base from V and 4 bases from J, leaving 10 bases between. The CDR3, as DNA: TGTGCCAGCAGCTTAGAAGGGGGGGGCACTGAAGCTTTCTTT. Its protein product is CASSLEGGGTEAFF.

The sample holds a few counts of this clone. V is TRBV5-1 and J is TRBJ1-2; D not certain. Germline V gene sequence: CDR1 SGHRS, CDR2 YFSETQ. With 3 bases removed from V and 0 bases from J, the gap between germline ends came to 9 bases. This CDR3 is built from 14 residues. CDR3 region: CASSYGRANYGYTF. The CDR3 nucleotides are TGCGCCAGCAGCTACGGGAGAGCTAACTATGGCTACACCTTC. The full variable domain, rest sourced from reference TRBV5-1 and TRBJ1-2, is KAGVTQTPRYLIKTRGQQVTLSCSPISGHRSVSWYQQTPGQGLQFLFEYFSETQRNKGNFPGRFSGRQFSNSRSEMNVSTLELGDSALYLCASSYGRANYGYTFGSGTRLTVV.

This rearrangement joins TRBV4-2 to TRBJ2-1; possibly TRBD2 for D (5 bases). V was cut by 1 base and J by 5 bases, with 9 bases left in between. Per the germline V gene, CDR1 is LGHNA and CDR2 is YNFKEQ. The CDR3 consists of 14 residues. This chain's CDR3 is CASSQVQRNNEQFF. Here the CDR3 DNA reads TGTGCCAGCAGCCAAGTTCAGCGGAACAATGAGCAGTTCTTC.

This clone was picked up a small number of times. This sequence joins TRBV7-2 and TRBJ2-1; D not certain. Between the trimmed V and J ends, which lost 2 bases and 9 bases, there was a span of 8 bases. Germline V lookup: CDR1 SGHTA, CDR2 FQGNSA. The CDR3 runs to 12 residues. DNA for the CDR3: TGTGCCAGCAGCTTACATTGGGCTGAGCAGTTCTTC. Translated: CASSLHWAEQFF.

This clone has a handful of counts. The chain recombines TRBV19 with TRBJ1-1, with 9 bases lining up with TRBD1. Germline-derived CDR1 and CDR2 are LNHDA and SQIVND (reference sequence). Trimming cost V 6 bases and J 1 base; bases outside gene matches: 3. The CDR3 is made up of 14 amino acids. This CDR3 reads CASSRQGENTEAFF. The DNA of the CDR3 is TGTGCCAGTAGCCGACAGGGGGAGAACACTGAAGCTTTCTTT.